This T cell receptor (beta chain) is drawn from a study of OX40 agonist ivuxolimab in advanced cancers. On the study more broadly: Cancers in dose escalation were hepatocellular, melanoma, renal cell and head and neck. General study results and limits: What antigens the expanded peripheral T cells recognized was never established.

Only in-frame clones appear in the TCRdb table, and some are missing; sequencing was by immunoSEQ multiplex PCR. The profile covers around 62,000 clones, with 80% to 90% appearing a single time and approximately 0.4% taken by the ten largest. Germline CDR1 LNHDA, CDR2 SQIVND (reference sequence). V was pared by 4 bases and J by 2 bases, with 5 bases between. This CDR3 spans 13 amino acids. On this clone: Its antigen is not identified.

This clonotype was obtained from an adult with an advanced solid tumor such as melanoma, head and neck, liver or kidney cancer. Material: CD4+ or CD8+ T cells sorted from blood, obtained in a trial of the OX40 agonist ivuxolimab. The chain joins TRBV19 to TRBJ2-2; D is unclear. The CDR3 sequence is CASSKFNTGELFF. CDR3 DNA: TGTGCCAGTAGTAAATTTAACACCGGGGAGCTGTTTTTT.